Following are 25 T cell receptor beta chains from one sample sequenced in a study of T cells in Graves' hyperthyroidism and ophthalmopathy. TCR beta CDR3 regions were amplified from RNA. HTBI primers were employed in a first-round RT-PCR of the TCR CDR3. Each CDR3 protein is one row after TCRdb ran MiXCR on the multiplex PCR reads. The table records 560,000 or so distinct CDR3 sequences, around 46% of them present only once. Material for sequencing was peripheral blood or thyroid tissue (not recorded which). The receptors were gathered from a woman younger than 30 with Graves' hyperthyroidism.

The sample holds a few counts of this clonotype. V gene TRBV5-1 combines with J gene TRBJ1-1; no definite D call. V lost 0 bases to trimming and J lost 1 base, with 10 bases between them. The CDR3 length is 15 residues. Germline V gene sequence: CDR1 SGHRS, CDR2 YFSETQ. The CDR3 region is CASSLEGSTNTEAFF. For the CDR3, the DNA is TGCGCCAGCAGCTTGGAGGGATCCACGAACACTGAAGCTTTCTTT.

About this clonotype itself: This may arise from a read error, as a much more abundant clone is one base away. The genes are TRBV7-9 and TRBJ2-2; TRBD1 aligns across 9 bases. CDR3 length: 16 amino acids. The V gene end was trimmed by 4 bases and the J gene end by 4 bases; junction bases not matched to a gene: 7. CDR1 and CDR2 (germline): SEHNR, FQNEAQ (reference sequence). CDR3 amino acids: CASSSTPGQGTGELFF. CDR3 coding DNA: TGTGCCAGCAGCTCGACACCGGGACAGGGCACCGGGGAGCTGTTTTTT.

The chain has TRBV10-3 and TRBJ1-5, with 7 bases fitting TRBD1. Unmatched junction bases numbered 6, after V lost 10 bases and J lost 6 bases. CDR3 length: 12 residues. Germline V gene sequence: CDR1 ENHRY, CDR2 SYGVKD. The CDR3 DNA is TGTGCCACCGGACGGGACAGTCAGCCCCAGCATTTT. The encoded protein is CATGRDSQPQHF.

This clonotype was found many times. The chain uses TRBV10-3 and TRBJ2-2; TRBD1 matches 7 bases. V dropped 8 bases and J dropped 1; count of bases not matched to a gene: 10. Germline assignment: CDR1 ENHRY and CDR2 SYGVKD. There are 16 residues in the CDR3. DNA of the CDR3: TGTGCCATCCAACGAGCTGACAGGGAGAACACCGGGGAGCTGTTTTTT. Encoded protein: CAIQRADRENTGELFF.

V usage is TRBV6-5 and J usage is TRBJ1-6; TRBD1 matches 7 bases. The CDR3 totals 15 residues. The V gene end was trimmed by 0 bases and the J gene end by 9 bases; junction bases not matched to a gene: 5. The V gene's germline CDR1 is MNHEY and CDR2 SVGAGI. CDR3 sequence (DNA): TGTGCCAGCAGTTACTCGACAGGGTTCACTTCACCCCTCCACTTT. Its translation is CASSYSTGFTSPLHF.

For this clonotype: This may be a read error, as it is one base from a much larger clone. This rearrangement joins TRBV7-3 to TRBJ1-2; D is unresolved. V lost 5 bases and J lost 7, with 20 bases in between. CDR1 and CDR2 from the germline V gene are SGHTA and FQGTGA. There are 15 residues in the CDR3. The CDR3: CASSRRTTQRLGYTF. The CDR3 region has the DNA TGTGCCAGCAGCCGACGGACTACGCAGAGGCTTGGCTACACCTTC.

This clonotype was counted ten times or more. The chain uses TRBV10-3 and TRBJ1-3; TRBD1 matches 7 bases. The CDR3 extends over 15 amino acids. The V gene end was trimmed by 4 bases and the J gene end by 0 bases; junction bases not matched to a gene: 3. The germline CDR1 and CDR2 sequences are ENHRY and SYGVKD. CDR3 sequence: CAISGQGGSGNTIYF. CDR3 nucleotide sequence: TGTGCCATCAGTGGACAGGGCGGCTCTGGAAACACCATATATTTT.

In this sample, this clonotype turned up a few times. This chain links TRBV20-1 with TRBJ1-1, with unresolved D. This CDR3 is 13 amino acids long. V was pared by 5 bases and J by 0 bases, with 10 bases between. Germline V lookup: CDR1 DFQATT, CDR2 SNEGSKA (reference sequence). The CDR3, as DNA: TGCAGTGCTCCTTGGACGGTGAACACTGAAGCTTTCTTT. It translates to CSAPWTVNTEAFF.

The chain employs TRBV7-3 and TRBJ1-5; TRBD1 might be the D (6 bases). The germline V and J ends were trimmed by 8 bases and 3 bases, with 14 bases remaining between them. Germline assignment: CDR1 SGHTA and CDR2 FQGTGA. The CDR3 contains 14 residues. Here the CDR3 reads CASGRDTYNQPQHF. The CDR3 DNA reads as TGTGCCAGCGGCCGGGACACCTACAATCAGCCCCAGCATTTT.

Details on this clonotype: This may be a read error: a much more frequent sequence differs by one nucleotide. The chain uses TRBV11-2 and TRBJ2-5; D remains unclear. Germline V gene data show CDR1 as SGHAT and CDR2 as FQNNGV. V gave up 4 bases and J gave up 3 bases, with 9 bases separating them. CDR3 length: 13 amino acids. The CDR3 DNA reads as TGTGCCAGCAGCTCCCGCCCCAAAGAGACCCAGTACTTC. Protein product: CASSSRPKETQYF.

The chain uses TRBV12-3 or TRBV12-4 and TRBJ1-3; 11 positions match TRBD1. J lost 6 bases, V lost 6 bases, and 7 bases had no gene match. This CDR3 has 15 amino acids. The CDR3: CASRGTGGSTNTIYF. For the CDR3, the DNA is TGTGCCAGCAGGGGGACAGGGGGTTCAACAAACACCATATATTTT.

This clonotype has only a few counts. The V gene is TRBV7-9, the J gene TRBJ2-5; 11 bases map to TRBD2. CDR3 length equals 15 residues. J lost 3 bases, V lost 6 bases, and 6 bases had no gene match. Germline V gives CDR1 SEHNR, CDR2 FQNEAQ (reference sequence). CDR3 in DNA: TGTGCCAGCAGTTACCCGACTAGCGGGAAAGAGACCCAGTACTTC. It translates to CASSYPTSGKETQYF.

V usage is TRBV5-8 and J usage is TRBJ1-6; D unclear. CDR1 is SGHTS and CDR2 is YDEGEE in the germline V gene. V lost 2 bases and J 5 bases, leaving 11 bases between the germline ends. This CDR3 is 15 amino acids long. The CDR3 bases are TGTGCCAGCAGCTTTGACGGAGAACATAATTCACCCCTCCACTTT. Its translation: CASSFDGEHNSPLHF. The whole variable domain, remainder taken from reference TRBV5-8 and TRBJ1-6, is EAGVTQSPTHLIKTRGQQATLRCSPISGHTSVYWYQQALGLGLQFLLWYDEGEERNRGNFPPRFSGRQFPNYSSELNVNALELEDSALYLCASSFDGEHNSPLHFGNGTRLTVT.

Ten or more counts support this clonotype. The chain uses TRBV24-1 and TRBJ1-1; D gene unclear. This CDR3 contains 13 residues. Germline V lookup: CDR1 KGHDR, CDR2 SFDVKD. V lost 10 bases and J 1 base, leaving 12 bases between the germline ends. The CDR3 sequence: CATSLQGNTEAFF. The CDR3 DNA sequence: TGTGCCACTTCCCTACAAGGGAACACTGAAGCTTTCTTT.

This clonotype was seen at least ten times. The CDR3 DNA reads as TGCACCGCGGAGGTCCCTCTTGGCTACACCTTC. Its protein is CTAEVPLGYTF. The rearrangement links TRBV29-1 to TRBJ1-2; no firm D call. The V gene's germline CDR1 is SQVTM and CDR2 ANQGSEA. The CDR3 covers 11 residues.

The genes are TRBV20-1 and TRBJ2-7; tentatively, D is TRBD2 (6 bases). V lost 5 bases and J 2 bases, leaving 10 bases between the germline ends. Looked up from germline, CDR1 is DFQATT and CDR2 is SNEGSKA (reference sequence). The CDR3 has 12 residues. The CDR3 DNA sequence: TGCAGTGCTGGGACTGTTACCTACGAGCAGTACTTC. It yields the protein CSAGTVTYEQYF.

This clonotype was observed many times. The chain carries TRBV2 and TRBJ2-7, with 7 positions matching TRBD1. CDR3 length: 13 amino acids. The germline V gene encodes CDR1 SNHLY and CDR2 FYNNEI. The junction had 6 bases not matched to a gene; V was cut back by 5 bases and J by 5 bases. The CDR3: CASSPYRGNEQYF. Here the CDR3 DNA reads TGTGCCAGCAGTCCCTACAGGGGCAACGAGCAGTACTTC.

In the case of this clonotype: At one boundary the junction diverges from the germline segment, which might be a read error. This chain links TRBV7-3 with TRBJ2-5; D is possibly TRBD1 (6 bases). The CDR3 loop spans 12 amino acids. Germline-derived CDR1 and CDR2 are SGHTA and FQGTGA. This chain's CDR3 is CASSQGQETQCF. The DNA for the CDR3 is TGTGCCAGCAGCCAGGGACAAGAGACCCAGTGCTTC.

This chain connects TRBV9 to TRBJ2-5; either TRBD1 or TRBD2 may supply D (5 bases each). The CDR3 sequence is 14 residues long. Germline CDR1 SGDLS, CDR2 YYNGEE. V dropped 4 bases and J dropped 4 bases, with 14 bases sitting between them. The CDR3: CASSIEGLRETQYF. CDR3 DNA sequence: TGTGCCAGCAGCATAGAGGGGTTAAGAGAGACCCAGTACTTC.

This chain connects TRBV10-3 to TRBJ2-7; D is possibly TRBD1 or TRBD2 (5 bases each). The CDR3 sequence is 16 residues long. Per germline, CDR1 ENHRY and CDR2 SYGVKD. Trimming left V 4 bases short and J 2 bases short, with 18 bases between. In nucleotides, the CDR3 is TGTGCCATCAGTGCTAGAGGGGCCAGCTTTACCTACGAGCAGTACTTC. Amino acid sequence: CAISARGASFTYEQYF.

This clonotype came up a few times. In nucleotides, the CDR3 is TGTGCCAGCAGCCAAGCACGGGGTCGGTCCCTCCACTTT. Translating gives CASSQARGRSLHF. V gene TRBV7-9 combines with J gene TRBJ1-6; D gene ambiguous. Trimming took 5 bases from V and 14 from J, leaving 16 bases between them. The CDR3 runs 13 residues. Germline V lookup: CDR1 SEHNR, CDR2 FQNEAQ (reference sequence).

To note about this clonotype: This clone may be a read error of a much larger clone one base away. CDR3 coding DNA: TGTGCCAGCAGCAGACAGGGGGAACAGCCCCAGCATTTT. It specifies CASSRQGEQPQHF. The V call is TRBV6-1, the J call TRBJ1-5; TRBD1 agrees at 9 bases. The CDR3 consists of 13 residues. The junction had 4 bases not matched to a gene; V was cut back by 6 bases and J by 7 bases. Germline-derived CDR1 and CDR2 are MNHNS and SASEGT.

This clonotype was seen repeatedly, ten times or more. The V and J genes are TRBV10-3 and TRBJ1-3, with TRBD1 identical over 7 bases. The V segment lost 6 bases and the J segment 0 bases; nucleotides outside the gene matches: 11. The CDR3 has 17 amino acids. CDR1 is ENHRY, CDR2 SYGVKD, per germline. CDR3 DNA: TGTGCCATCAGAGGCGGGACAGTCGACTACTCTGGAAACACCATATATTTT. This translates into CAIRGGTVDYSGNTIYF.

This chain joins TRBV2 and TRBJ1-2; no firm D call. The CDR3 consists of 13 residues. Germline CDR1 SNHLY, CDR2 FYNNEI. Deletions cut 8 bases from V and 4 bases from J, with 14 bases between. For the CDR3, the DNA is TGTGCCAGCTTGGAGACAACATCCTATGGCTACACCTTC. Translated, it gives CASLETTSYGYTF.

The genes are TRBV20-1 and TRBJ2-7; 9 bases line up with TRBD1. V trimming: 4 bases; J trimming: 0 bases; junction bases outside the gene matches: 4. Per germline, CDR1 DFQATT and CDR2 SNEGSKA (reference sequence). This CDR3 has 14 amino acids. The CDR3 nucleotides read TGCAGTGCTACAGGACAGGGGTTCTCCTACGAGCAGTACTTC. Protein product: CSATGQGFSYEQYF.